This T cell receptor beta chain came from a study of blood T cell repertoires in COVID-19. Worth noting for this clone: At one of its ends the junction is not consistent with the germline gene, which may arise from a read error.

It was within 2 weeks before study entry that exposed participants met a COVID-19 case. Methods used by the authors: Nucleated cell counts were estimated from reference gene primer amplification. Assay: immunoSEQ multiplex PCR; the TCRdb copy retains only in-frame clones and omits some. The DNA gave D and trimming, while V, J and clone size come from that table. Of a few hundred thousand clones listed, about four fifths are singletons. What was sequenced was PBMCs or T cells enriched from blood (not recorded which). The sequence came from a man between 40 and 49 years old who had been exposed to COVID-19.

The CDR3 protein is CVSTSGQPLSPLHF. The CDR3 DNA follows: TGTGTCAGCACGTCGGGACAGCCACTTTCACCCCTCCACTTT. The J gene is TRBJ1-6, the V gene TRBV7-8; 7 nucleotides align to TRBD1. Germline V gene data show CDR1 as SGHVS and CDR2 as FQNEAQ. This CDR3 comprises 14 residues. Using reference TRBV7-8 and TRBJ1-6 for the parts outside the CDR3, the full variable domain is GAGVSQSPRYKVAKRGQDVALRCDPISGHVSLFWYQQALGQGPEFLTYFQNEAQLDKSGLPSDRFFAERPEGSVSTLKIQRTQQEDSAVYLCVSTSGQPLSPLHFGNGTRLTVT.